The source of this T cell receptor (beta chain) is a study of T-cell reconstitution after alpha-beta-depleted transplantation in children. V dropped 6 bases and J dropped 5; count of bases not matched to a gene: 10. Germline CDR1 and CDR2: SGHRS and YFSETQ. The CDR3 has 15 amino acids. The TCRbeta library was prepared with unique molecular identifiers. TCRdb fed the PCR reads into MiXCR, producing one record per CDR3 protein. The table includes about 400,000 distinct CDR3 sequences, about an eighth detected once. The sample here was PBMCs, taken from the stem cell graft. The clonotype originates from a human donor who donated a stem cell graft to a child with Fanconi anemia. The chain combines TRBV5-1 with TRBJ1-1; 10 positions match TRBD1. The CDR3 DNA reads as TGCGCCAGCAACCGGGACAGGGGTGCGGGAACTGAAGCTTTCTTT. It codes for CASNRDRGAGTEAFF.